These 8 T cell receptor beta chains originate from one sample sequenced in a study of control samples from healthy donors and cancer patients. Sequencing was performed with immunoSEQ multiplex PCR; in TCRdb, only in-frame clones are kept and a portion is missing. The sample carries 75,000 to 90,000 clones, about 83% recorded once. Material for sequencing was blood. These TCRs come from a woman between 35 and 50 years old in good health.

The chain recombines TRBV6-2 or TRBV6-3 with TRBJ2-1; 12 bases are a match to TRBD2. Trimming cost V 2 bases and J 5 bases; bases outside gene matches: 10. Per the germline V gene, CDR1 is MNHEY and CDR2 is SVGEGT. The CDR3 is 18 residues long. The CDR3 loop reads CASSYREWASGGDNEQFF. In DNA, the CDR3 is TGTGCCAGCAGTTACCGGGAGTGGGCTAGCGGGGGGGACAATGAGCAGTTCTTC.

The chain couples TRBV7-8 to TRBJ2-7; D call uncertain. The CDR3 runs 11 residues. Germline assignment: CDR1 SGHVS and CDR2 FQNEAQ. V gave up 3 bases and J gave up 2 bases, with 2 bases separating them. CDR3 amino acids: CASSFAYEQYF. The CDR3 DNA follows: TGTGCCAGCAGCTTTGCCTACGAGCAGTACTTC.

The gene calls are TRBV21-1 and TRBJ1-2. TRBV21-1 constitutes a pseudogene. This CDR3 has 14 residues. This CDR3 is CASSKEGSCYGYTF. CDR3 bases: TGTGCCAGCAGCAAAGAGGGATCCTGCTATGGCTACACCTTC.

V is TRBV4-1 and J is TRBJ1-2, with D unresolved. Germline V gene sequence: CDR1 MGHRA, CDR2 YSYEKL. V shed 1 base and J shed 7 bases, with 16 bases lying between them. This CDR3 contains 15 residues. As DNA, the CDR3 is TGCGCCAGCAGCCAAGTCGGACTCAGCGGTGGTGGCTACACCTTC. This encodes CASSQVGLSGGGYTF.

The chain employs TRBV6-4 and TRBJ2-2, with TRBD1 matching over 7 bases. The germline V gene encodes CDR1 MRHNA and CDR2 SNTAGT. This CDR3 is built from 14 residues. V dropped 10 bases and J dropped 1; count of bases not matched to a gene: 6. CDR3 DNA: TGTGCCATCAGGCGACAGGGGAACACCGGGGAGCTGTTTTTT. The encoded protein is CAIRRQGNTGELFF.

This sequence joins TRBV19 and TRBJ2-3; 12 bases are a match to TRBD1. The CDR3 extends over 15 amino acids. The V segment lost 6 bases and the J segment 5 bases; nucleotides outside the gene matches: 6. The germline gives CDR1 LNHDA, CDR2 SQIVND (reference sequence). The DNA for the CDR3 is TGTGCCAGTAGGGGAGGGACAGGGGGCAGAGATACGCAGTATTTT. It yields the protein CASRGGTGGRDTQYF. Filled out from reference TRBV19 and TRBJ2-3, the complete variable domain reads DGGITQSPKYLFRKEGQNVTLSCEQNLNHDAMYWYRQDPGQGLRLIYYSQIVNDFQKGDIAEGYSVSREKKESFPLTVTSAQKNPTAFYLCASRGGTGGRDTQYFGPGTRLTVL.

The genes are TRBV6-1 and TRBJ2-1; no clear D gene. CDR1 and CDR2 (germline): MNHNS, SASEGT. There are 13 residues in the CDR3. Trimming cost V 1 base and J 7 bases, with 8 bases left between them. The CDR3 nucleotides read TGTGCCAGCAGTGAAGGTTACCCAAATGAGCAGTTCTTC. Its translation is CASSEGYPNEQFF.

This sequence joins TRBV5-4 and TRBJ1-4; the match to TRBD1 covers 7 bases. Germline V gene lookup returns CDR1 SGHNT and CDR2 YYREEE (reference sequence). V dropped 3 bases and J dropped 7; count of bases not matched to a gene: 15. This CDR3 contains 17 residues. CDR3 amino acids: CASSSAPKKGASEKLFF. CDR3 DNA: TGTGCCAGCAGCTCCGCACCAAAAAAGGGGGCGAGTGAAAAACTGTTTTTT.